This TCR beta chain was captured in a study of radiotherapy plus CTLA-4 blockade in lung cancer. Study as a whole: Disease control was present in more than 30% of patients, and objective responses in under 20%.

Only in-frame clones appear in the TCRdb table, and some are missing; sequencing was by immunoSEQ multiplex PCR. Among 100,000 or so clones, around 81% were seen once, and the ten largest hold roughly 15%. Each patient with chemo-refractory metastatic non-small-cell lung cancer was treated with focal radiation plus CTLA-4 blockade using ipilimumab. Germline CDR1 reads LNHDA; CDR2 reads SQIVND (reference sequence). V lost 6 bases, J lost 3 bases, and 5 bases stayed unmatched. The length of the CDR3 is 14 residues. Points from the study as a whole: TCR clones of tumor origin grew in blood after radiotherapy plus ipilimumab.

Concerning this clone: Its specificity is unknown.

The gene calls are TRBV19 and TRBJ1-5, with 7 bases that match TRBD1. The TCR sequence derives from a human donor with non-small cell lung cancer that progressed on radiotherapy plus ipilimumab. Sequenced material: peripheral blood, taken from a patient treated with radiotherapy plus ipilimumab. The DNA of the CDR3 is TGTGCCAGTAGCCTGGGACAGAACAATCAGCCCCAGCATTTT. Residues: CASSLGQNNQPQHF.